Only one count was recorded for the clone carrying this T cell receptor beta chain. Its specificity is not known. Primers for the PCR totalled 60 Vbeta and 13 Jbeta. Profiled with immunoSEQ multiplex PCR; TCRdb holds only in-frame clones, not every one. There are 80,000 or so clones in the sample; roughly two thirds occur only once, and 6.5% to 7.5% lies in the top ten. Each donor's status was that of a healthy bone marrow donor. The data were taken from a study of cytomegalovirus exposure and HLA in healthy donors. Broader study findings: Both high specificity and high sensitivity reportedly marked the classifier's diagnosis of cytomegalovirus status. A later look showed TCR association rates differing by HLA locus, highest for DRB1 and lowest for HLA-C.

The sequencing sample was made of PBMCs. This sequence was found in a woman aged 45-59 years in good health and CMV-seropositive.

This CDR3 reads CASRTTGLVGYTF. The CDR3 DNA reads as TGTGCCAGCAGAACGACAGGGTTGGTGGGCTACACCTTC. The gene calls are TRBV2 and TRBJ1-2; 7 positions match TRBD1. V shed 6 bases, J shed 8 bases, and the junction held 9 bases outside the gene matches. The CDR3 loop spans 13 amino acids. Germline CDR1 reads SNHLY; CDR2 reads FYNNEI.